The 26 T cell receptor beta chains below all came from one sample that was sequenced in a study of blood T cell repertoires in COVID-19. Sequencing was performed with immunoSEQ multiplex PCR; in TCRdb, only in-frame clones are kept and a portion is missing. The table records some 380,000 clones, about 90% of them present only once. Sequencing was carried out using peripheral blood. These receptors all stem from a man between 18 and 29 years old with active or convalescent COVID-19.

V is TRBV27 and J is TRBJ2-7, with 9 bases that match TRBD1. V lost 6 bases to trimming and J lost 3 bases; unmatched junction nucleotides: 3. This CDR3 has 13 residues. Germline V gene data show CDR1 as MNHEY and CDR2 as SMNVEV (reference sequence). CDR3 nucleotides: TGTGCCAGCAGACAGGGGGCCAACTACGAGCAGTACTTC. It encodes CASRQGANYEQYF.

The chain couples TRBV10-3 to TRBJ2-1; 9 bases are a match to TRBD1. Germline CDR1 ENHRY, CDR2 SYGVKD. The CDR3 totals 12 residues. The V and J ends lost 8 bases and 4 bases, in that order; junction bases with no gene match: 0. The CDR3 here is CAIGTGYNEQFF. In nucleotides, the CDR3 is TGTGCCATCGGGACAGGGTACAATGAGCAGTTCTTC.

The genes are TRBV30 and TRBJ1-1, with D tentatively TRBD1 (6 bases). The CDR3 is 13 residues long. Trimming stripped 3 bases from V and 7 bases from J, with 15 bases between. Germline V gene lookup returns CDR1 GTSNPN and CDR2 SVGIG (reference sequence). CDR3 loop: CAWSLLQGSEAFF. CDR3 nucleotide sequence: TGTGCCTGGAGCTTACTACAGGGCAGTGAAGCTTTCTTT.

The V call is TRBV5-5, the J call TRBJ1-2; 10 nucleotides match TRBD1. V lost 4 bases, J lost 7 bases, and 7 bases stayed unmatched. In germline, CDR1 is SGHKS, CDR2 YYEKEE (reference sequence). The CDR3 sequence is 14 residues long. Written as DNA, the CDR3 is TGTGCCAGCAGCACGAAGGGACAGGGGTTTGGCTACACCTTC. This gives the protein CASSTKGQGFGYTF.

The V and J genes are TRBV7-2 and TRBJ2-5; 13 bases are a match to TRBD2. CDR1 SGHTA and CDR2 FQGNSA come from the germline V gene. Germline trimming cut 5 bases from V and 4 bases from J; bases unmatched to any gene: 10. The CDR3 totals 17 residues. CDR3 sequence reads: CASSAGLAGKGRETQYF. CDR3 nucleotides: TGTGCCAGCAGCGCGGGACTAGCGGGAAAGGGAAGAGAGACCCAGTACTTC.

The chain joins TRBV4-1 to TRBJ2-7; D not resolved. CDR1 is MGHRA, CDR2 YSYEKL, per germline. Between the trimmed V and J ends, which lost 0 bases and 0 bases, there was a span of 9 bases. This CDR3 contains 15 residues. CDR3 DNA sequence: TGCGCCAGCAGCCAAGAGAGTCCTAGCTCCTACGAGCAGTACTTC. Translation: CASSQESPSSYEQYF.

The V and J genes are TRBV15 and TRBJ2-3, with 11 bases identical to TRBD1. The CDR3 spans 19 residues. CDR1 and CDR2 (germline): LNHNV, YYDKDF (reference sequence). Losses at the gene ends were 3 bases for V and 3 bases for J; bases not matched to a gene: 14. This CDR3 reads CATSSGGTGGAWVTDTQYF. The CDR3 DNA reads as TGTGCCACCAGCAGCGGCGGGACAGGGGGGGCCTGGGTAACAGATACGCAGTATTTT. The full variable domain, with the rest looked up from reference TRBV15 and TRBJ2-3, is DAMVIQNPRYQVTQFGKPVTLSCSQTLNHNVMYWYQQKSSQAPKLLFHYYDKDFNNEADTPDNFQSRRPNTSFCFLDIRSPGLGDTAMYLCATSSGGTGGAWVTDTQYFGPGTRLTVL.

The chain carries TRBV5-6 and TRBJ2-1; 9 bases agree with TRBD1. Losses at the gene ends were 2 bases for V and 8 bases for J; bases not matched to a gene: 2. CDR3 size: 13 residues. Germline V gene lookup returns CDR1 SGHDT and CDR2 YYEEEE. As DNA, the CDR3 is TGTGCCAGCAGCTTACAGGGGGCACATGAGCAGTTCTTC. Translated: CASSLQGAHEQFF. Looking up the rest from reference TRBV5-6 and TRBJ2-1 gives the full variable domain: DAGVTQSPTHLIKTRGQQVTLRCSPKSGHDTVSWYQQALGQGPQFIFQYYEEEERQRGNFPDRFSGHQFPNYSSELNVNALLLGDSALYLCASSLQGAHEQFFGPGTRLTVL.

This chain joins TRBV20-1 and TRBJ1-5; possible D gene TRBD1, 6 bases. V lost 3 bases and J 0 bases, leaving 12 bases between the germline ends. The CDR3 extends over 15 amino acids. Per the germline V gene, CDR1 is DFQATT and CDR2 is SNEGSKA (reference sequence). In DNA form, the CDR3 reads TGCAGTGCTAGTGAACAGGGTATTAGCAATCAGCCCCAGCATTTT. This gives the protein CSASEQGISNQPQHF.

This chain links TRBV12-3 or TRBV12-4 with TRBJ2-1, with 8 bases aligning to TRBD2. J lost 8 bases, V lost 6 bases, and 6 bases had no gene match. The CDR3 sequence is 13 residues long. The chain's CDR3 is CASRPGLDDEQFF. In DNA, the CDR3 is TGTGCCAGCAGACCGGGACTAGACGATGAGCAGTTCTTC.

Notes on this clone: The same CDR3 arises from other DNA sequences in this sample as well. The rearrangement uses TRBV27 and TRBJ2-7; weak D call: TRBD2 (6 bases). In germline, CDR1 is MNHEY, CDR2 SMNVEV (reference sequence). V shed 4 bases and J shed 0 bases, with 7 bases lying between them. The CDR3 length is 13 residues. The CDR3 loop is CASSSGVSYEQYF. CDR3 DNA: TGTGCCAGCAGTTCGGGAGTCTCCTACGAGCAGTACTTC.

This clone was picked up one time. The gene calls are TRBV28 and TRBJ1-1, with a tentative D call TRBD1 (5 bases). Germline assignment: CDR1 MDHEN and CDR2 SYDVKM. The CDR3 extends over 12 amino acids. V lost 6 bases and J lost 11, with 16 bases in between. This CDR3 is CASRLAGRVAFF. For the CDR3, the DNA is TGTGCCAGCAGGTTGGCAGGGAGGGTCGCTTTCTTT.

This clone was observed a single time. CDR3 in amino acids: CASSLPGSGVALAGNTIYF. As DNA, the CDR3 is TGTGCCAGCAGCTTACCGGGGTCAGGGGTCGCCTTGGCTGGAAACACCATATATTTT. The chain couples TRBV11-2 to TRBJ1-3; TRBD1 might be the D (6 bases). Between the trimmed V and J ends, which lost 2 bases and 2 bases, there was a span of 22 bases. Per germline, CDR1 SGHAT and CDR2 FQNNGV. The CDR3 has 19 amino acids.

V gene TRBV18 combines with J gene TRBJ2-4; D is uncertain. V lost 0 bases to trimming and J lost 0 bases, with 6 bases between them. Germline CDR1 KGHSH, CDR2 LQKENI. The CDR3 length is 15 residues. CDR3 in amino acids: CASSPPFLAKNIQYF. CDR3 bases: TGTGCCAGCTCACCACCGTTTCTAGCCAAAAACATTCAGTACTTC.

The J gene is TRBJ2-5, the V gene TRBV5-4, with D perhaps TRBD2 (7 bases). V lost 1 base and J lost 1, with 14 bases in between. The CDR3 consists of 16 residues. Germline values: CDR1 SGHNT, CDR2 YYREEE (reference sequence). The CDR3 spells CASSLYRGAFQETQYF. DNA for the CDR3: TGTGCCAGCAGCTTGTATCGGGGGGCTTTCCAAGAGACCCAGTACTTC.

As DNA, the CDR3 is TGTGCCAGCTCACCAGGACAGCAGAACACCGGGGAGCTGTTTTTT. Residues: CASSPGQQNTGELFF. V and J are TRBV18 and TRBJ2-2; tentatively, D is TRBD1 (6 bases). Trimming took 2 bases from V and 1 from J, leaving 8 bases between them. Per the germline V gene, CDR1 is KGHSH and CDR2 is LQKENI. This CDR3 has 15 amino acids.

This sequence joins TRBV11-2 and TRBJ2-7, with D possibly TRBD1 on 6 matching bases. The CDR3 spans 15 residues. The ends were cut back, 4 bases at V and 2 bases at J, with 15 bases in the middle. Germline loops: CDR1 SGHAT, CDR2 FQNNGV. The CDR3 sequence: CASSSPGTLTYEQYF. Written as DNA, the CDR3 is TGTGCCAGCAGCTCACCCGGGACACTAACCTACGAGCAGTACTTC.

V is TRBV19 and J is TRBJ2-7; 9 positions match TRBD2. Germline V CDR1 and CDR2: LNHDA, SQIVND (reference sequence). V trimming: 9 bases; J trimming: 4 bases; junction bases outside the gene matches: 10. This CDR3 contains 14 residues. This chain's CDR3 is CARQKREENYEQYF. The CDR3 bases are TGTGCCAGGCAAAAGCGGGAGGAAAATTACGAGCAGTACTTC.

This clone has just one count. The V call is TRBV11-3, the J call TRBJ2-7; D not certain. This CDR3 is built from 13 residues. CDR1 and CDR2 from the germline V gene are SGHNT and YENEEA. V was trimmed by 5 bases and J by 4 bases, leaving 12 bases between them. CDR3 sequence (DNA): TGTGCCAGCAGCGGGTTCCCCGGGTACGAGCAGTACTTC. It encodes CASSGFPGYEQYF.

The chain is built from TRBV19 and TRBJ2-5; the match to TRBD2 covers 7 bases. The CDR3 contains 15 residues. V lost 7 bases to trimming and J lost 1 base; unmatched junction nucleotides: 9. Looked up from germline, CDR1 is LNHDA and CDR2 is SQIVND (reference sequence). The chain's CDR3 is CASTPWGGPQETQYF. DNA of the CDR3: TGTGCCAGTACCCCCTGGGGGGGACCCCAAGAGACCCAGTACTTC.

The chain recombines TRBV7-8 with TRBJ2-1; TRBD2 agrees at 10 bases. Germline V gene data show CDR1 as SGHVS and CDR2 as FQNEAQ. The J segment lost 2 bases and the V segment lost 5 bases, leaving 15 bases of the junction unmatched. This CDR3 comprises 19 residues. CDR3 in DNA: TGTGCCAGCAGCCCGCCGTTTCCTAGCGGGAGCATTACCTACAATGAGCAGTTCTTC. It is translated as CASSPPFPSGSITYNEQFF.

The rearrangement links TRBV29-1 to TRBJ2-3; no clear D. CDR3 length: 10 amino acids. Germline V gene lookup returns CDR1 SQVTM and CDR2 ANQGSEA. With 5 bases removed from V and 2 bases from J, the gap between germline ends came to 2 bases. The CDR3: CSVYTDTQYF. The CDR3 region has the DNA TGCAGCGTTTACACAGATACGCAGTATTTT.

The chain combines TRBV18 with TRBJ1-2; 9 bases match TRBD1. Per germline, CDR1 KGHSH and CDR2 LQKENI. V shed 4 bases, J shed 6 bases, and the junction held 3 bases outside the gene matches. This CDR3 has 13 residues. The CDR3 bases are TGTGCCAGCTCACAGGACAGGGGTGATGGCTACACCTTC. This translates into CASSQDRGDGYTF.

The chain has TRBV27 and TRBJ2-2, with 8 bases fitting TRBD1. This CDR3 has 15 amino acids. The germline V gene encodes CDR1 MNHEY and CDR2 SMNVEV (reference sequence). The V segment lost 8 bases and the J segment 5 bases; nucleotides outside the gene matches: 10. This chain's CDR3 is CASRGGQGWTGELFF. The DNA for the CDR3 is TGTGCCAGCCGAGGTGGACAGGGATGGACCGGGGAGCTGTTTTTT.

This clone was seen a single time. V gene TRBV7-2 combines with J gene TRBJ2-7; 8 bases fit TRBD1. The CDR3 totals 12 residues. V was pared by 5 bases and J by 7 bases, with 4 bases of the junction left unmatched. Germline CDR1 is SGHTA and CDR2 is FQGNSA. CDR3 region: CASSATGGEQYF. For the CDR3, the DNA is TGTGCCAGCAGCGCTACAGGGGGGGAGCAGTACTTC.

The genes are TRBV10-3 and TRBJ1-4, with D tentatively TRBD1 (6 bases). The CDR3 loop spans 14 amino acids. V lost 3 bases and J lost 8, with 13 bases in between. Germline CDR1 and CDR2: ENHRY and SYGVKD. The CDR3 protein is CAISDKGVEEKLFF. In nucleotides, the CDR3 is TGTGCCATCAGTGATAAGGGGGTAGAAGAAAAACTGTTTTTT.